Reported below is one T cell receptor (beta chain). Its specificity is not known. The data originate from a study of Ad26.COV2.S vaccination and SARS-CoV-2 variants. Study-wide background: COV1001, an Ad26.COV2.S trial, supplied this vaccine-arm donor.

Points from the study as a whole: Vaccine and placebo recipients had comparable breadth of non-spike TCRs. While placebo recipients had lower spike-specific TCR breadth, vaccine recipients had more.

Stated treatment: some 20 received Ad26.COV2.S at low or high dose, single or two shots; 5 received placebo; per-sample allocation not given. Collection of samples fell on day 63 after the first vaccine or placebo injection. Built on an Ad26 vector, the vaccine expressed Wuhan-strain SARS-CoV-2 spike. The CDR3 is 13 residues long. Trimming removed 5 bases from V and 5 bases from J; junction bases left unmatched: 3. The repertoire was sequenced with immunoSEQ multiplex PCR; TCRdb's copy has only in-frame clones and lacks some. The repertoire consists of some 460,000 clones, with 89% occurring once and the leading ten covering about 1.5%.

The chain links TRBV12-3 or TRBV12-4 to TRBJ1-5, with 7 positions matching TRBD1. The sequence was obtained from a person aged 18 to 65 who received the Ad26.COV2.S COVID-19 vaccine or a placebo. This material consisted of peripheral blood, taken in a trial of Ad26.COV2.S vaccine versus placebo. The CDR3 loop is CASSRQGYQPQHF. The CDR3 coding sequence is TGTGCCAGCAGTCGACAGGGCTATCAGCCCCAGCATTTT.